Below are 24 T cell receptor beta chains sequenced from a single sample in a study of T-cell memory formation after mild COVID-19. MiXCR, run by TCRdb on the 5' RACE reads, gives a single entry per CDR3 protein. This table has 550,000 to 600,000 distinct CDR3 sequences, about 18% appearing once. Sequencing used PBMCs or a T cell subset sorted from them (not recorded which). The receptors stem from an adult woman who had mild COVID-19 (a few samples of this study predate the infection). Cell type and time point are not known.

This clonotype was counted at least ten times. The gene calls are TRBV20-1 and TRBJ2-5, with D unresolved. V was cut by 0 bases and J by 2 bases, with 13 bases left in between. The CDR3 runs 15 residues. Germline CDR1 DFQATT, CDR2 SNEGSKA (reference sequence). In DNA, the CDR3 is TGCAGTGCTAGAGATAGGGTATTGGGGCAAGAGACCCAGTACTTC. It translates to CSARDRVLGQETQYF.

This clonotype was seen a handful of times. The rearrangement uses TRBV6-6 and TRBJ1-2; D uncertain. There are 14 residues in the CDR3. The germline V gene has CDR1 MNHNY and CDR2 SVGAGI (reference sequence). V was clipped by 5 bases and J by 2 bases, with 12 bases between them. CDR3 in amino acids: CASSTYAVNYGYTF. CDR3 bases: TGTGCCAGCAGTACCTATGCAGTGAACTATGGCTACACCTTC.

This chain connects TRBV5-1 to TRBJ2-1; 8 positions match TRBD2. Germline V gene sequence: CDR1 SGHRS, CDR2 YFSETQ. This CDR3 is built from 14 residues. With 5 bases clipped from V and 6 bases from J, the junction kept 7 bases outside the gene matches. This chain's CDR3 is CASSQPGGSNEQFF. CDR3 nucleotide sequence: TGCGCCAGCAGTCAACCGGGAGGGAGCAATGAGCAGTTCTTC.

The chain links TRBV6-5 to TRBJ2-4, with D possibly being TRBD2 (6 bases). The CDR3 is 16 amino acids. V lost 5 bases to trimming and J lost 1 base, with 15 bases between them. Looked up from germline, CDR1 is MNHEY and CDR2 is SVGAGI. The DNA for the CDR3 is TGTGCCAGCAGTCGAACGACTGGAGGGGCCAAAAACATTCAGTACTTC. This encodes CASSRTTGGAKNIQYF.

This chain uses TRBV11-3 with TRBJ2-3; TRBD2 matches at 12 bases. This CDR3 region has 14 residues. V was pared by 6 bases and J by 5 bases, with 3 bases of the junction left unmatched. Germline values: CDR1 SGHNT, CDR2 YENEEA. CDR3 nucleotide sequence: TGTGCCAGCAGAACTAGCGGGAGGAAAGATACGCAGTATTTT. Amino acid sequence: CASRTSGRKDTQYF.

This clonotype was picked up a small number of times. V usage is TRBV5-5 and J usage is TRBJ1-5; maybe TRBD1 (5 bases). Between the trimmed V and J ends, which lost 1 base and 0 bases, there was a span of 14 bases. The CDR3 loop spans 17 amino acids. Germline V gives CDR1 SGHKS, CDR2 YYEKEE (reference sequence). The CDR3 is CASSLLGGAYSNQPQHF. CDR3 nucleotide sequence: TGTGCCAGCAGCTTGTTAGGAGGGGCGTATAGCAATCAGCCCCAGCATTTT.

The table lists this clonotype with many counts. This rearrangement joins TRBV6-2 or TRBV6-3 to TRBJ2-4; D might be TRBD2 (5 bases). Looked up from germline, CDR1 is MNHEY and CDR2 is SVGEGT. V dropped 5 bases and J dropped 1 base, with 9 bases sitting between them. The CDR3 runs to 14 residues. As DNA, the CDR3 is TGTGCCAGCAGTCAACTAGGGGCCAAAAACATTCAGTACTTC. This gives the protein CASSQLGAKNIQYF.

To note about this clonotype: The junction differs from germline at one of its ends, possibly a read error. As DNA, the CDR3 is TGCAGTGCCAGAGCGGACATGAAGAATGCTTTCTTT. This encodes CSARADMKNAFF. The chain recombines TRBV20-1 with TRBJ1-1; weak D call: TRBD1 (5 bases). The CDR3 sequence is 12 residues long. Germline loops: CDR1 DFQATT, CDR2 SNEGSKA (reference sequence).

The chain couples TRBV20-1 to TRBJ1-6; D ambiguous. V was pared by 2 bases and J by 9 bases, with 17 bases between. The CDR3 is 15 residues long. Per the germline V gene, CDR1 is DFQATT and CDR2 is SNEGSKA (reference sequence). CDR3: CSARSGSHEASPLHF. The CDR3 region has the DNA TGCAGTGCTAGAAGCGGCAGCCATGAGGCTTCACCCCTCCACTTT.

This clonotype was detected many times. The V and J genes are TRBV12-3 or TRBV12-4 and TRBJ2-3; D gene uncertain. V gave up 10 bases and J gave up 4 bases, with 15 bases separating them. CDR3 length: 13 residues. The CDR3 nucleotides read TGTGCCACAACCAAACTGCGTGCAGATACGCAGTATTTT. Protein product: CATTKLRADTQYF.

The V gene is TRBV11-1, the J gene TRBJ2-7; 8 nucleotides align to TRBD1. After removal of 5 bases from V and 3 bases from J, the junction contained 6 bases not matched to a gene. This CDR3 region has 14 residues. Germline V CDR1 and CDR2: SGHAT, FQDESV (reference sequence). As DNA, the CDR3 is TGTGCCAGCAGCCAGGGACAGGCAATCTACGAGCAGTACTTC. This translates into CASSQGQAIYEQYF.

This clonotype was picked up a small number of times. The chain recombines TRBV7-9 with TRBJ2-7; D ambiguous. Germline loops: CDR1 SEHNR, CDR2 FQNEAQ (reference sequence). The V and J ends lost 10 bases and 2 bases respectively, with 12 bases between them. The CDR3 contains 12 residues. CDR3 in amino acids: CATSHLPYEQYF. The DNA for the CDR3 is TGTGCCACCTCCCACCTGCCCTACGAGCAGTACTTC. The whole variable domain, filled in from reference TRBV7-9 and TRBJ2-7, reads DTGVSQNPRHKITKRGQNVTFRCDPISEHNRLYWYRQTLGQGPEFLTYFQNEAQLEKSRLLSDRFSAERPKGSFSTLEIQRTEQGDSAMYLCATSHLPYEQYFGPGTRLTVT.

This clonotype occurred a few times. The J gene is TRBJ2-3, the V gene TRBV28, with unresolved D. Germline lookup yields CDR1 MDHEN and CDR2 SYDVKM. V lost 5 bases to trimming and J lost 1 base, with 13 bases between them. This CDR3 spans 15 amino acids. The CDR3 bases are TGTGCCAGCAGTCCCATCTATCCTGGCACAGATACGCAGTATTTT. It is translated as CASSPIYPGTDTQYF.

The genes are TRBV5-5 and TRBJ2-5; the D gene is possibly TRBD2 (7 bases). Trimming removed 0 bases at V and 1 base at J, with 16 bases between. The germline CDR1 and CDR2 sequences are SGHKS and YYEKEE (reference sequence). CDR3 size: 17 residues. CDR3 sequence (DNA): TGTGCCAGCAGCTTGGCGGTGAGGGGAGGGGGCCAAGAGACCCAGTACTTC. Amino acids: CASSLAVRGGGQETQYF. Drawing the rest from reference TRBV5-5 and TRBJ2-5, the complete variable domain is DAGVTQSPTHLIKTRGQQVTLRCSPISGHKSVSWYQQVLGQGPQFIFQYYEKEERGRGNFPDRFSARQFPNYSSELNVNALLLGDSALYLCASSLAVRGGGQETQYFGPGTRLLVL.

The V and J genes are TRBV10-3 and TRBJ1-1, with D possibly being TRBD1 (5 bases). Germline lookup yields CDR1 ENHRY and CDR2 SYGVKD. V lost 8 bases and J 4 bases, leaving 11 bases between the germline ends. This CDR3 has 12 amino acids. CDR3 nucleotide sequence: TGTGCCATCGGGGGTTTCTCCACTGAAGCTTTCTTT. Residues: CAIGGFSTEAFF.

This clonotype was counted at least ten times. The rearrangement links TRBV27 to TRBJ2-7; TRBD1 is a possible D gene (5 bases). The CDR3 is made up of 15 amino acids. Trimming took 0 bases from V and 3 from J, leaving 12 bases between them. Germline V gene sequence: CDR1 MNHEY, CDR2 SMNVEV (reference sequence). CDR3 DNA: TGTGCCAGCAGTTTATCTCAGGGTGCCATCTACGAGCAGTACTTC. Translation gives CASSLSQGAIYEQYF.

The V call is TRBV6-2 or TRBV6-3, the J call TRBJ1-5; the match to TRBD1 covers 8 bases. The CDR3 sequence is 15 residues long. Per the germline V gene, CDR1 is MNHEY and CDR2 is SVGEGT. Trimming took 2 bases from V and 6 from J; bases not matched to a gene: 6. The CDR3 loop reads CASSYGQGSSQPQHF. DNA for the CDR3: TGTGCCAGCAGTTACGGACAGGGAAGTAGTCAGCCCCAGCATTTT.

The rearrangement joins TRBV4-2 to TRBJ2-7; 7 bases align to TRBD1. The CDR3 sequence is 16 residues long. Trimming cost V 1 base and J 2 bases; bases outside gene matches: 8. CDR1 LGHNA and CDR2 YNFKEQ come from the germline V gene. The CDR3: CASSQGWTGSPYEQYF. CDR3 nucleotides: TGTGCCAGCAGCCAAGGTTGGACAGGTTCTCCCTACGAGCAGTACTTC.

This clonotype was detected a few times. This chain connects TRBV5-1 to TRBJ2-3; 7 bases line up with TRBD2. V lost 4 bases, J lost 2 bases, and 13 bases stayed unmatched. Per germline, CDR1 SGHRS and CDR2 YFSETQ. The CDR3 sequence is 17 residues long. The CDR3 DNA reads as TGCGCCAGCAGCCTGGGGGGGACGTTTCTGATCACAGATACGCAGTATTTT. Translated, it gives CASSLGGTFLITDTQYF. Full variable domain (outside the CDR3, taken from reference TRBV5-1 and TRBJ2-3): KAGVTQTPRYLIKTRGQQVTLSCSPISGHRSVSWYQQTPGQGLQFLFEYFSETQRNKGNFPGRFSGRQFSNSRSEMNVSTLELGDSALYLCASSLGGTFLITDTQYFGPGTRLTVL.

The DNA for the CDR3 is TGTGCCAGCGCAAGGACATTCAATGAGCAGTTCTTC. Its protein product is CASARTFNEQFF. J is TRBJ2-1 and V is TRBV5-8; TRBD1 is a possible D gene (5 bases). This CDR3 comprises 12 residues. V shed 7 bases and J shed 6 bases, with 11 bases lying between them. CDR1 is SGHTS and CDR2 is YDEGEE in the germline V gene.

Ten or more counts support this clonotype. V gene TRBV7-6 combines with J gene TRBJ1-2, with D perhaps TRBD1 (6 bases). The CDR3 runs to 15 residues. V lost 5 bases and J 4 bases, leaving 17 bases between the germline ends. Germline CDR1 is SGHVS and CDR2 is FNYEAQ. The DNA for the CDR3 is TGTGCCAGCAGCGCGCGGGGCAGGGGTGGCTATGGCTACACCTTC. Its translation is CASSARGRGGYGYTF.

The chain carries TRBV7-9 and TRBJ1-2; D uncertain. The V end lost 1 base, the J end lost 4 bases, and 13 bases lay between the germline ends. Germline-derived CDR1 and CDR2 are SEHNR and FQNEAQ (reference sequence). CDR3 length: 15 residues. This CDR3 reads CASSLGHPDVYGYTF. The CDR3 DNA is TGTGCCAGCAGCTTAGGACACCCGGACGTCTATGGCTACACCTTC.

V and J are TRBV29-1 and TRBJ1-4; possibly TRBD1 for D (5 bases). CDR1 and CDR2 (germline): SQVTM, ANQGSEA. The CDR3 runs 15 residues. Trimming left V 4 bases short and J 6 bases short, with 18 bases between. CDR3 nucleotides: TGCAGCGTTGCCTGGGACGTCGGCCGGGATGAAAAACTGTTTTTT. Encoded protein: CSVAWDVGRDEKLFF.

This clonotype was seen repeatedly, ten times or more. This sequence joins TRBV3-1 and TRBJ2-5; D possibly corresponds to TRBD1 (5 bases). V lost 8 bases to trimming and J lost 5 bases, with 15 bases between them. CDR3 length: 13 residues. CDR1 and CDR2 (germline): LGHDT, YNNKEL (reference sequence). CDR3 nucleotide sequence: TGTGCCAGCGAACCCGTGGGGCAGGAGACCCAGTACTTC. Its translation is CASEPVGQETQYF.